This TCR beta chain was documented in a study of cytomegalovirus exposure and HLA in healthy donors. The study's findings and limits: Presence/absence analyses assumed roughly uniform sequencing depth across donors. The likely explanation for a cluster of highly shared sequence variants was sequencing artifact. With further analysis later on, most CMV-associated TCR beta chains appeared HLA-restricted.

The CDR3 has 16 residues. To note about this clone: No antigen is known for it.

The PCR ran on 60 Vbeta and 13 Jbeta primers. Produced via immunoSEQ multiplex PCR; TCRdb's table is partial and in-frame only. Seen here are under 200,000 clones, more than 75% observed once, and the top ten hold over 2.5%. The rearrangement joins TRBV12-2 to TRBJ2-4; the listed D gene, TRBD2, was not tested against the DNA. TRBV12-2 is an annotated pseudogene. This TCR came from a woman in her forties or fifties in good health and CMV-seropositive. The specimen was PBMCs. The CDR3 loop reads CASRMTGDLAKNIQYF. The DNA of the CDR3 is TGTGCAAGTCGCATGACGGGGGACCTAGCCAAAAACATTCAGTACTTC.